Shown below are 24 T cell receptor beta chains from a single sample sequenced in a study of cytomegalovirus exposure and HLA in healthy donors. PCR amplification relied on 60 Vbeta primers (plus 13 Jbeta primers). TCRdb's table, derived via immunoSEQ multiplex PCR, lists solely in-frame clones and lacks some. Among 120,000 or so clones, roughly 86% were seen once, and the ten largest hold around 1.8%. Input material: PBMCs. The source of these receptors is a man aged 18 to 29 in good health and CMV-seronegative.

CDR3 residues: CASSEVLGSYNEQFF. In nucleotides, the CDR3 is TGTGCCAGCAGCGAGGTACTAGGCTCCTACAATGAGCAGTTCTTC. The V and J genes are TRBV9 and TRBJ2-1; D is perhaps TRBD2 (5 bases). Trimming pared 3 bases from V and 0 bases from J, leaving 10 bases between. The CDR3 has 15 residues. Germline assignment: CDR1 SGDLS and CDR2 YYNGEE.

This clone came up once. J is TRBJ1-2 and V is TRBV4-2; TRBD1 matches at 7 bases. V gave up 1 base and J gave up 0 bases; unmatched junction bases: 5. Germline lookup yields CDR1 LGHNA and CDR2 YNFKEQ. CDR3 length: 16 residues. DNA for the CDR3: TGTGCCAGCAGCCAAGTAGGAACAGGGGCTAACTATGGCTACACCTTC. Its protein product is CASSQVGTGANYGYTF.

In this sample, this clone turned up once. The J gene is TRBJ1-4, the V gene TRBV14; 8 positions match TRBD1. This CDR3 comprises 17 residues. Losses at the gene ends were 4 bases for V and 0 bases for J; bases not matched to a gene: 7. In germline, CDR1 is SGHDN, CDR2 FVKESK. The CDR3 DNA sequence: TGTGCCAGCAGCCGCCGACAGGGGACTGCAACTAATGAAAAACTGTTTTTT. Amino acid sequence: CASSRRQGTATNEKLFF. Complete variable domain (other parts from reference TRBV14 and TRBJ1-4): EAGVTQFPSHSVIEKGQTVTLRCDPISGHDNLYWYRRVMGKEIKFLLHFVKESKQDESGMPNNRFLAERTGGTYSTLKVQPAELEDSGVYFCASSRRQGTATNEKLFFGSGTQLSVL.

The chain is built from TRBV19 and TRBJ1-5, with 7 bases lining up with TRBD1. With 5 bases clipped from V and 4 bases from J, the junction kept 8 bases outside the gene matches. The V gene's germline CDR1 is LNHDA and CDR2 SQIVND (reference sequence). CDR3 length: 15 amino acids. The CDR3 coding sequence is TGTGCCAGTAGTCCCGGGACAGCGAGGAATCAGCCCCAGCATTTT. Amino acids: CASSPGTARNQPQHF. Full variable domain (missing parts from reference TRBV19 and TRBJ1-5): DGGITQSPKYLFRKEGQNVTLSCEQNLNHDAMYWYRQDPGQGLRLIYYSQIVNDFQKGDIAEGYSVSREKKESFPLTVTSAQKNPTAFYLCASSPGTARNQPQHFGDGTRLSIL.

This clone was detected once. The V and J genes are TRBV5-6 and TRBJ1-2; TRBD1 aligns across 7 bases. The CDR3 is made up of 13 amino acids. Losses at the gene ends were 6 bases for V and 10 bases for J; bases not matched to a gene: 12. Germline values: CDR1 SGHDT, CDR2 YYEEEE. The CDR3 reads CASTPIRQGVYTF. CDR3 nucleotide sequence: TGTGCCAGCACCCCCATTAGACAGGGAGTCTACACCTTC. The full variable domain, its missing parts supplied by reference TRBV5-6 and TRBJ1-2, is DAGVTQSPTHLIKTRGQQVTLRCSPKSGHDTVSWYQQALGQGPQFIFQYYEEEERQRGNFPDRFSGHQFPNYSSELNVNALLLGDSALYLCASTPIRQGVYTFGSGTRLTVV.

The chain employs TRBV11-3 and TRBJ2-7; D gene ambiguous. CDR1 and CDR2 (germline): SGHNT, YENEEA. Trimming pared 1 base from V and 3 bases from J, leaving 7 bases between. The CDR3 spans 13 residues. The CDR3 DNA follows: TGTGCCAGCAGCTTAGGGGCAGACTACGAGCAGTACTTC. Translation gives CASSLGADYEQYF.

This clone was seen just once. V gene TRBV4-1 combines with J gene TRBJ1-6; possibly TRBD1 for D (6 bases). The CDR3 is 18 amino acids. Germline values: CDR1 MGHRA, CDR2 YSYEKL. The germline V and J ends were trimmed by 0 bases and 0 bases, with 12 bases remaining between them. CDR3 region: CASSQDHGQSSYNSPLHF. CDR3 DNA sequence: TGCGCCAGCAGCCAAGATCATGGACAGAGCTCCTATAATTCACCCCTCCACTTT.

The chain uses TRBV7-2 and TRBJ2-7; 10 nucleotides agree with TRBD1. CDR1 and CDR2 from the germline V gene are SGHTA and FQGNSA. V lost 2 bases, J lost 7 bases, and 5 bases stayed unmatched. This CDR3 contains 14 residues. The DNA of the CDR3 is TGTGCCAGCAGCTTATTGACAGGGGGCGTAGAGCAGTACTTC. Amino acids: CASSLLTGGVEQYF.

The chain carries TRBV6-1 and TRBJ2-7; 7 bases line up with TRBD2. From germline, CDR1 is MNHNS and CDR2 SASEGT. The CDR3 is 13 amino acids. V was clipped by 2 bases and J by 4 bases; unmatched bases: 2. CDR3 in DNA: TGTGCCAGCAGTGAACCGCGGGGGTACGAGCAGTACTTC. It is translated as CASSEPRGYEQYF.

The chain joins TRBV5-1 to TRBJ1-3; 7 nucleotides align to TRBD1. Per the germline V gene, CDR1 is SGHRS and CDR2 is YFSETQ. V shed 0 bases and J 2 bases; nucleotides not matched to a gene: 2. This CDR3 is 15 amino acids long. The CDR3 bases are TGCGCCAGCAGCTTGGACAGGGGAACTGGAAACACCATATATTTT. It is translated as CASSLDRGTGNTIYF.

The chain is built from TRBV7-2 and TRBJ2-1, with D tentatively TRBD1 (5 bases). The CDR3 extends over 13 amino acids. Germline V CDR1 and CDR2: SGHTA, FQGNSA. Trimming removed 6 bases from V and 8 bases from J, with 14 bases in between. CDR3 residues: CASSPRAGYEQFF. The CDR3 DNA reads as TGTGCCAGCAGTCCCAGGGCCGGGTATGAGCAGTTCTTC.

The V call is TRBV6-5, the J call TRBJ1-6; possibly TRBD1 for D (5 bases). The germline gives CDR1 MNHEY, CDR2 SVGAGI. Trimming removed 3 bases from V and 7 bases from J, with 13 bases in between. The CDR3 sequence is 15 residues long. The DNA for the CDR3 is TGTGCCAGCAGTTATGGTGTAGGGGTCAATTCACCCCTCCACTTT. Its translation is CASSYGVGVNSPLHF.

As concerns this clone: The junction shows a germline mismatch at one end, possibly a read error. The V call is TRBV7-3, the J call TRBJ2-3; TRBD1 matches 7 bases. CDR1 and CDR2 from the germline V gene are SGHTA and FQGTGA. The CDR3 has 12 amino acids. CDR3 sequence: CASSPEGTVLHF. The CDR3 DNA reads as TGTGCCAGCAGCCCAGAGGGGACAGTCCTACATTTT. Combining the CDR3 with reference TRBV7-3 and TRBJ2-3 gives the whole variable domain GAGVSQTPSNKVTEKGKYVELRCDPISGHTALYWYRQSLGQGPEFLIYFQGTGAADDSGLPNDRFFAVRPEGSVSTLKIQRTERGDSAVYLCASSPEGTVLHFGPGTRLTVL.

This clone was seen just once. V usage is TRBV6-5 and J usage is TRBJ1-1; D is ambiguous. V lost 0 bases to trimming and J lost 0 bases, with 11 bases between them. There are 16 residues in the CDR3. CDR1 is MNHEY, CDR2 SVGAGI, per germline. The CDR3 reads CASSYSGGYMNTEAFF. CDR3 nucleotide sequence: TGTGCCAGCAGTTACTCGGGAGGGTACATGAACACTGAAGCTTTCTTT.

The chain uses TRBV19 and TRBJ2-5; 7 positions match TRBD1. The CDR3 has 14 residues. CDR1 and CDR2 (germline): LNHDA, SQIVND (reference sequence). Trimming removed 5 bases from V and 7 bases from J; junction bases left unmatched: 10. In nucleotides, the CDR3 is TGTGCCAGTAGTCCCAGACAGGGATTTGGGACCCAGTACTTC. Its translation: CASSPRQGFGTQYF.

V is TRBV5-4 and J is TRBJ1-2; possible D gene TRBD1, 5 bases. The length of the CDR3 is 14 residues. The germline gives CDR1 SGHNT, CDR2 YYREEE (reference sequence). V lost 0 bases and J 3 bases, leaving 9 bases between the germline ends. The CDR3 region is CASSLDGHDYGYTF. DNA for the CDR3: TGTGCCAGCAGCTTGGATGGACACGACTATGGCTACACCTTC.

This chain links TRBV9 with TRBJ2-3; 7 bases are shared with TRBD2. V shed 3 bases, J shed 0 bases, and the junction held 7 bases outside the gene matches. The CDR3 runs 16 residues. Germline lookup yields CDR1 SGDLS and CDR2 YYNGEE. DNA for the CDR3: TGTGCCAGCAGCGCCCTCGAGCGGGGAAGCACAGATACGCAGTATTTT. Translating gives CASSALERGSTDTQYF.

The chain links TRBV29-1 to TRBJ1-5; D perhaps matches TRBD1 (5 bases). CDR1 and CDR2 from the germline V gene are SQVTM and ANQGSEA. The CDR3 loop spans 13 amino acids. Trimming pared 4 bases from V and 2 bases from J, leaving 9 bases between. The CDR3 reads CSVGRGGNQPQHF. In nucleotides, the CDR3 is TGCAGCGTTGGGAGGGGTGGCAATCAGCCCCAGCATTTT.

This sequence joins TRBV7-9 and TRBJ2-7; 8 bases align to TRBD2. V was pared by 5 bases and J by 2 bases, with 8 bases of the junction left unmatched. The CDR3 is 15 amino acids. Germline CDR1 SEHNR, CDR2 FQNEAQ (reference sequence). The CDR3 DNA follows: TGTGCCAGCAGCGCACGACTAGCGAGGACCTACGAGCAGTACTTC. This encodes CASSARLARTYEQYF.

The chain uses TRBV19 and TRBJ1-2; 9 positions match TRBD1. The CDR3 is 16 residues long. CDR1 is LNHDA, CDR2 SQIVND, per germline (reference sequence). Losses at the gene ends were 1 base for V and 5 bases for J; bases not matched to a gene: 8. The CDR3 nucleotides read TGTGCCAGTAGTATAGGGCCGGGACAGGGAAGGTATGGCTACACCTTC. Its translation: CASSIGPGQGRYGYTF.

This clone has more than one count but fewer than ten. The chain combines TRBV6-1 with TRBJ1-1; 8 nucleotides agree with TRBD1. V shed 5 bases and J 5 bases; nucleotides not matched to a gene: 7. This CDR3 has 14 amino acids. Germline V gives CDR1 MNHNS, CDR2 SASEGT. The CDR3 loop reads CASSKDRVVTEAFF. The CDR3 DNA is TGTGCCAGCAGTAAGGACAGGGTGGTGACTGAAGCTTTCTTT.

The chain combines TRBV6-5 with TRBJ1-5; no reliable D call. The CDR3 loop spans 15 amino acids. Germline V gene sequence: CDR1 MNHEY, CDR2 SVGAGI. V was clipped by 6 bases and J by 0 bases, with 12 bases between them. The chain's CDR3 is CASSRQRNSNQPQHF. The CDR3 DNA sequence: TGTGCCAGCAGCCGCCAGAGGAATAGCAATCAGCCCCAGCATTTT.

To note about this clone: One end of the junction is discordant with germline, which a read error may explain. The chain combines TRBV11-2 with TRBJ1-5; 9 nucleotides match TRBD1. This CDR3 is built from 15 residues. Germline V lookup: CDR1 SGHAT, CDR2 FQNNGV. The CDR3 DNA reads TGTGCCAGCAGTTTAGGAGACAGGGGGGATCAGCCCCAGCATTTT. As protein: CASSLGDRGDQPQHF.

The chain is built from TRBV7-2 and TRBJ1-5; D might be TRBD1 (5 bases). This CDR3 region has 14 residues. V was cut by 1 base and J by 11 bases, with 15 bases left in between. Germline CDR1 and CDR2: SGHTA and FQGNSA. The CDR3 DNA is TGTGCCAGCAGCTTAGGGCAGGGCCCCTCGACCCAGCATTTT. This gives the protein CASSLGQGPSTQHF.